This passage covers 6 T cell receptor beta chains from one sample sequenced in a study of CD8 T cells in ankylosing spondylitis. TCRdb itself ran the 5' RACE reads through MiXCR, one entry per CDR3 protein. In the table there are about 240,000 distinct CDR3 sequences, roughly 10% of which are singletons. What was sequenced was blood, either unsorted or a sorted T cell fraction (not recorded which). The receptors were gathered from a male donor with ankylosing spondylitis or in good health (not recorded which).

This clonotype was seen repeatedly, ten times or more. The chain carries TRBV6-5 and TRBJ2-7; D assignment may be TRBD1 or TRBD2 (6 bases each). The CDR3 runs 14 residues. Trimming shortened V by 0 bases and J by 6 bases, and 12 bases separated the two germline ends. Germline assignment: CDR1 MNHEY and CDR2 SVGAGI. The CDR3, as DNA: TGTGCCAGCAGTTACTCGAGAGGGGGAGGCGAGCAGTACTTC. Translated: CASSYSRGGGEQYF.

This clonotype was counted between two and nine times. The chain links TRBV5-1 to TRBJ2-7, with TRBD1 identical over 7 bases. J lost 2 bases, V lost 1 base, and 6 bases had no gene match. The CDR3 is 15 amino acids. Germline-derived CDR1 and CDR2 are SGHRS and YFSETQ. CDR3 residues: CASSLNTGVTYEQYF. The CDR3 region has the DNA TGCGCCAGCAGCTTGAACACAGGGGTAACCTACGAGCAGTACTTC.

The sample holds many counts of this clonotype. As DNA, the CDR3 is TGCGCCAGCAGCCAAGATTCTTACACCGGGGAGCTGTTTTTT. Translating it yields CASSQDSYTGELFF. The chain is built from TRBV4-1 and TRBJ2-2; D is unresolved. The germline gives CDR1 MGHRA, CDR2 YSYEKL. The CDR3 covers 14 residues. Trimming left V 0 bases short and J 3 bases short, with 5 bases between.

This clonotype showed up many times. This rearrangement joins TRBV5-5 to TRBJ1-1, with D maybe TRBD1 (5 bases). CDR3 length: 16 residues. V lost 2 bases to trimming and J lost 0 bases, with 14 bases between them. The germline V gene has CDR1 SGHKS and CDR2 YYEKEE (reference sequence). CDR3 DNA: TGTGCCAGCAGCTTCGGGCTAGACAGAATGAACACTGAAGCTTTCTTT. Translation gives CASSFGLDRMNTEAFF.

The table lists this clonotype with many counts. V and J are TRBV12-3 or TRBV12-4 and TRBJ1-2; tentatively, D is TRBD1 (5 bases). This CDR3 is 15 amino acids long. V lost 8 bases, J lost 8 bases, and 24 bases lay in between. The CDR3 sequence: CASCPTGATSGGYTF. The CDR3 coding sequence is TGTGCCAGCTGTCCTACTGGGGCTACGTCCGGCGGCTACACCTTC.

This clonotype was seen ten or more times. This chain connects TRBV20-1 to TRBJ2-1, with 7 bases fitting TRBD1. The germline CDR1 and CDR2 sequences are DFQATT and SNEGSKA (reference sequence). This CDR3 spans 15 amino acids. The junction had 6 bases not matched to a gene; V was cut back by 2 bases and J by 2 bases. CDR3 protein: CSARPYGTAYNEQFF. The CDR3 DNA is TGCAGTGCTAGACCCTACGGGACAGCCTACAATGAGCAGTTCTTC.